This TCR beta chain was recorded in a study of blood T cell repertoires in COVID-19. Profiling relied on immunoSEQ multiplex PCR, and the TCRdb table lists in-frame clones only, not all of them. The sample yields fewer than 150,000 clones, approximately 81% seen once. Trimming cost V 0 bases and J 7 bases, with 16 bases left between them. Per germline, CDR1 MGHRA and CDR2 YSYEKL. This CDR3 region has 17 residues. This clone was recorded a few times. The sequence derives from a middle-aged man with acute or convalescent COVID-19. V gene TRBV4-1 combines with J gene TRBJ1-6; D possibly corresponds to TRBD1 (5 bases). Input material: peripheral blood. In DNA, the CDR3 is TGCGCCAGCAGCCAAGATTCGGCAGGGTTTCGGAATTCACCCCTCCACTTT. Translated, it gives CASSQDSAGFRNSPLHF.